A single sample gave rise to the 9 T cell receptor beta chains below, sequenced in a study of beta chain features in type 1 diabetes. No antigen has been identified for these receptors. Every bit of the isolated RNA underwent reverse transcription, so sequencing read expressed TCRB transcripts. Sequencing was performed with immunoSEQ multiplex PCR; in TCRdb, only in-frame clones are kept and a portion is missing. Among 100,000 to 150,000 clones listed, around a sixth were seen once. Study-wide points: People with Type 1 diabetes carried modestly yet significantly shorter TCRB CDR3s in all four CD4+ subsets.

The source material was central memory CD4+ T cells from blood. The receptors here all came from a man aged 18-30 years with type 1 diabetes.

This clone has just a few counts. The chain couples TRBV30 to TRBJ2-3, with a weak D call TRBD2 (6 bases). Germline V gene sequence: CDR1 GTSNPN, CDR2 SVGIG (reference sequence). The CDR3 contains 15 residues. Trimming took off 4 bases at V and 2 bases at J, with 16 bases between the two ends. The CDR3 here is CAWNGGDGTTDTQYF. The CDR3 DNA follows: TGTGCCTGGAACGGAGGGGATGGGACCACAGATACGCAGTATTTT. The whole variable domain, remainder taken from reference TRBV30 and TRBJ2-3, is SQTIHQWPATLVQPVGSPLSLECTVEGTSNPNLYWYRQAAGRGLQLLFYSVGIGQISSEVPQNLSASRPQDRQFILSSKKLLLSDSGFYLCAWNGGDGTTDTQYFGPGTRLTVL.

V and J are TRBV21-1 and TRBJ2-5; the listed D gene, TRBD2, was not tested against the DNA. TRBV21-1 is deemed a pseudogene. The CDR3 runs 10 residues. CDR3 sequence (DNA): TGTGCCAGCAATATGGAGACCCAGTACTTC. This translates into CASNMETQYF.

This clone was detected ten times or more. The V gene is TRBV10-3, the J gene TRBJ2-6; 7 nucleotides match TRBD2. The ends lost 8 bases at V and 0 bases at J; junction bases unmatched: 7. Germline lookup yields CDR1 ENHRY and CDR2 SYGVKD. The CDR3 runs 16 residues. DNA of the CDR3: TGTGCCATCCAGGGCGGGAGTGGCTCTGGGGCCAACGTCCTGACTTTC. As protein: CAIQGGSGSGANVLTF.

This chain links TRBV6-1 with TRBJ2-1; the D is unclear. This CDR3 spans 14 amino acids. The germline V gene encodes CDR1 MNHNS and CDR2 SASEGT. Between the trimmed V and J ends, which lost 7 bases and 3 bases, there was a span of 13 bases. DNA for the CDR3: TGTGCCAGCATCATGGGGTATATCTACAATGAGCAGTTCTTC. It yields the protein CASIMGYIYNEQFF.

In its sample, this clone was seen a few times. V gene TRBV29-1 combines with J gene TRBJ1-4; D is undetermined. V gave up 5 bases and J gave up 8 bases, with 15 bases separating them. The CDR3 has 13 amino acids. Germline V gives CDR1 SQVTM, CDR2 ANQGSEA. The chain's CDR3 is CSVKTREREKLFF. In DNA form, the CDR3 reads TGCAGCGTTAAAACACGAGAACGAGAAAAACTGTTTTTT.

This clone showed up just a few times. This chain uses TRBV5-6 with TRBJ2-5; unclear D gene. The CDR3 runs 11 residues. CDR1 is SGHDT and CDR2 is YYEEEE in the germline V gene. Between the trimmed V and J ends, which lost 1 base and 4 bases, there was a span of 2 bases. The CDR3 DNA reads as TGTGCCAGCAGCTTGCTAGAGACCCAGTACTTC. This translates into CASSLLETQYF.

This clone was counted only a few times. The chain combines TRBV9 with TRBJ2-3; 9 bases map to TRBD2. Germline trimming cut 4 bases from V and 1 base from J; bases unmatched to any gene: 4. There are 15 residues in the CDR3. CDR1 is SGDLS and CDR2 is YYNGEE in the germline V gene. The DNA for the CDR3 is TGTGCCAGCAGCCCCCGGACTAGCGGCACAGATACGCAGTATTTT. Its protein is CASSPRTSGTDTQYF. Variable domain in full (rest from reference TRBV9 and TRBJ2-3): DSGVTQTPKHLITATGQRVTLRCSPRSGDLSVYWYQQSLDQGLQFLIQYYNGEERAKGNILERFSAQQFPDLHSELNLSSLELGDSALYFCASSPRTSGTDTQYFGPGTRLTVL.

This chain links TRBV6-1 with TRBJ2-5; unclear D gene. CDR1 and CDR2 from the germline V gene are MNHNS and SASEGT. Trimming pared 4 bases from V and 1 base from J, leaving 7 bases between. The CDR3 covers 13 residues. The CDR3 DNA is TGTGCCAGCAGTGCGAAGACCCAAGAGACCCAGTACTTC. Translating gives CASSAKTQETQYF.

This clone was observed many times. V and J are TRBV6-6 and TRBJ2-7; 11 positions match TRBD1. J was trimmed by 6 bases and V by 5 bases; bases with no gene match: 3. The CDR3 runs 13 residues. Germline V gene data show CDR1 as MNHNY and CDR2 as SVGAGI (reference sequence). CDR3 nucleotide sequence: TGTGCCAGCAGTCCCGGGACAGGGGGCGAGCAGTACTTC. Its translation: CASSPGTGGEQYF.